What follows are 14 T cell receptor beta chains derived from one specimen sequenced in a study of naive and memory T cell subsets. The SP2 primer and nested alpha and beta constant region primers amplified ligated cDNA in four rounds. One entry per CDR3 protein results from TCRdb running MiXCR on the 5' RACE reads. The table records around 48,000 distinct CDR3 sequences, about 4.4% of them present only once. TCR cDNA received a 3' ligated oligonucleotide that carried a UMI. Every receptor here comes from a female donor in good health.

In this sample, this clonotype turned up a few times. The V gene is TRBV19, the J gene TRBJ2-1; 10 nucleotides align to TRBD1. This CDR3 has 16 amino acids. V dropped 6 bases and J dropped 5; count of bases not matched to a gene: 10. Germline V gene data show CDR1 as LNHDA and CDR2 as SQIVND (reference sequence). The CDR3 sequence is CASSTYRDRGDNEQFF. CDR3 nucleotides: TGTGCCAGTAGCACCTACCGGGACAGGGGAGACAATGAGCAGTTCTTC.

This clonotype was counted a few times. The rearrangement uses TRBV15 and TRBJ2-3, with 10 positions matching TRBD1. Germline V lookup: CDR1 LNHNV, CDR2 YYDKDF (reference sequence). CDR3 size: 14 residues. V was clipped by 5 bases and J by 6 bases; unmatched bases: 5. CDR3 DNA: TGTGCCACCAGCCGGACAGGGGGTAGTGATACGCAGTATTTT. Amino acid sequence: CATSRTGGSDTQYF.

This clonotype was counted many times. The chain uses TRBV30 and TRBJ1-2; 7 bases fit TRBD1. Trimming removed 7 bases from V and 5 bases from J; junction bases left unmatched: 16. The germline gives CDR1 GTSNPN, CDR2 SVGIG (reference sequence). This CDR3 contains 15 residues. CDR3 nucleotides: TGTGCCTCGACCTTTCGACAGGGCCCCATTTATGGCTACACCTTC. Translation gives CASTFRQGPIYGYTF.

The chain employs TRBV5-5 and TRBJ1-6; D gene uncertain. Germline CDR1 reads SGHKS; CDR2 reads YYEKEE (reference sequence). The CDR3 consists of 16 residues. Trimming cost V 0 bases and J 0 bases, with 7 bases left between them. CDR3 region: CASSLDPNSYNSPLHF. CDR3 coding DNA: TGTGCCAGCAGCTTGGACCCCAACTCCTATAATTCACCCCTCCACTTT.

This clonotype was detected a few times. V usage is TRBV6-6 and J usage is TRBJ2-7, with D possibly matching TRBD2 (6 bases). Germline V gene lookup returns CDR1 MNHNY and CDR2 SVGAGI (reference sequence). This CDR3 region has 15 residues. V dropped 3 bases and J dropped 5 bases, with 17 bases sitting between them. The CDR3 nucleotides are TGTGCCAGCAGTTATACGGCGGGAAAGGGCAACGAGCAGTACTTC. This codes for CASSYTAGKGNEQYF.

This clonotype was seen ten or more times. The genes are TRBV28 and TRBJ1-2; 8 bases are shared with TRBD1. The CDR3 is made up of 13 amino acids. Germline V CDR1 and CDR2: MDHEN, SYDVKM. V lost 2 bases to trimming and J lost 8 bases; unmatched junction nucleotides: 4. CDR3 region: CASSLQGARGYTF. The CDR3 nucleotides read TGTGCCAGCAGTTTACAGGGGGCGCGAGGCTACACCTTC.

This clonotype appeared many times. This rearrangement joins TRBV28 to TRBJ1-5, with D unresolved. The CDR3 consists of 14 residues. CDR1 and CDR2 (germline): MDHEN, SYDVKM. V shed 2 bases and J shed 5 bases, with 10 bases lying between them. The CDR3 DNA reads TGTGCCAGCAGTTTAGTAGAGAAGGATCAGCCCCAGCATTTT. Amino acid sequence: CASSLVEKDQPQHF.

This clonotype was observed at least ten times. The chain is built from TRBV2 and TRBJ1-1; D gene unclear. V lost 4 bases and J lost 0, with 9 bases in between. Germline V lookup: CDR1 SNHLY, CDR2 FYNNEI. This CDR3 region has 14 residues. This CDR3 reads CASSGRRVNTEAFF. CDR3 bases: TGTGCCAGCAGTGGTCGGAGAGTGAACACTGAAGCTTTCTTT.

This clonotype was picked up many times. The chain is built from TRBV29-1 and TRBJ1-1, with D unresolved. This CDR3 has 14 amino acids. In germline, CDR1 is SQVTM, CDR2 ANQGSEA. V lost 8 bases to trimming and J lost 3 bases, with 19 bases between them. The CDR3 DNA sequence: TGCAGCTCCAAGGGAGGGTTGGTCGACACTGAAGCTTTCTTT. Its translation is CSSKGGLVDTEAFF.

This clonotype has ten or more counts. This rearrangement joins TRBV5-4 to TRBJ1-3; 7 bases are shared with TRBD1. The CDR3 totals 15 residues. J gave up 1 base and V 5 bases, and 6 bases lay outside the gene matches. Germline values: CDR1 SGHNT, CDR2 YYREEE (reference sequence). The CDR3 nucleotides are TGTGCCAGCAGTATTTCAGGGGGTTCTGGAAACACCATATATTTT. Amino acid sequence: CASSISGGSGNTIYF.

This clonotype was counted ten times or more. The chain joins TRBV20-1 to TRBJ2-7, with 7 positions matching TRBD2. J was trimmed by 3 bases and V by 6 bases; bases with no gene match: 14. This CDR3 spans 15 amino acids. Germline V CDR1 and CDR2: DFQATT, SNEGSKA (reference sequence). The CDR3 DNA reads TGCAGTGCCCCGTATTTAGGCAGCGGGAACTACGAGCAGTACTTC. This gives the protein CSAPYLGSGNYEQYF.

In this sample, this clonotype turned up many times. This chain connects TRBV29-1 to TRBJ2-7, with 9 positions matching TRBD1. Losses at the gene ends were 6 bases for V and 3 bases for J; bases not matched to a gene: 9. The germline gives CDR1 SQVTM, CDR2 ANQGSEA. This CDR3 has 14 residues. CDR3 sequence (DNA): TGCAGCGTCGCACCGGGACAGGGAAGCTACGAGCAGTACTTC. This sequence encodes CSVAPGQGSYEQYF.

This clonotype was seen ten or more times. The chain employs TRBV10-3 and TRBJ2-1; D is possibly TRBD2 (6 bases). CDR1 is ENHRY and CDR2 is SYGVKD in the germline V gene. The CDR3 has 13 amino acids. V was trimmed by 10 bases and J by 0 bases, leaving 10 bases between them. CDR3 loop: CASSSDSYNEQFF. As DNA, the CDR3 is TGTGCCAGCTCTAGCGACTCCTACAATGAGCAGTTCTTC.

This clonotype was observed many times. This chain links TRBV20-1 with TRBJ1-6; weak D call: TRBD1 (5 bases). Trimming took 0 bases from V and 3 from J, leaving 12 bases between them. CDR1 is DFQATT, CDR2 SNEGSKA, per germline (reference sequence). CDR3 length: 16 amino acids. In DNA form, the CDR3 reads TGCAGTGCTAGAGATCGGGGACCTATCTATAATTCACCCCTCCACTTT. It yields the protein CSARDRGPIYNSPLHF.